The 21 T cell receptor beta chains in this list originate from one sample, sequenced in a study of vaccination and CD4 T cells after COVID-19. Their recognized antigens are unknown. Cultured CD4+ T cell DNA was sequenced using the Oncomine TCR Beta short-read assay. TCRdb reanalysed the PCR reads using MiXCR and keeps one entry per CDR3 protein. The sample lists roughly 17,000 distinct CDR3 sequences, 20% to 25% occurring once. Treatment: roughly ten-day PBMC culture with coronavirus spike peptide pools or control peptides (ViraFEST assay). Sequenced sample: cultured CD4+ T cells from blood. The receptors here all came from a human donor with COVID-19.

The V call is TRBV24-1, the J call TRBJ2-2; 7 bases line up with TRBD1. CDR3 length: 15 amino acids. V shed 4 bases, J shed 2 bases, and the junction held 3 bases outside the gene matches. The germline gives CDR1 KGHDR, CDR2 SFDVKD. The CDR3 sequence is CATSETGANTGELFF. DNA for the CDR3: TGTGCCACCAGTGAAACAGGGGCTAACACCGGGGAGCTGTTTTTT.

This clonotype has a handful of counts. The gene calls are TRBV5-1 and TRBJ1-6; D uncertain. Trimming took off 3 bases at V and 10 bases at J, with 14 bases between the two ends. CDR3 length: 14 residues. The germline V gene encodes CDR1 SGHRS and CDR2 YFSETQ. CDR3 DNA sequence: TGCGCCAGCAGCTCGTCAGGAGCCTCGTCACCCCTCCACTTT. Its protein is CASSSSGASSPLHF.

The chain uses TRBV2 and TRBJ1-3; D perhaps matches TRBD1 (6 bases). CDR1 is SNHLY and CDR2 is FYNNEI in the germline V gene. The germline V and J ends were trimmed by 6 bases and 0 bases, with 9 bases remaining between them. The CDR3 is 14 residues long. The CDR3 DNA is TGTGCCAGCAGCACGACAGGCTCTGGAAACACCATATATTTT. Translating gives CASSTTGSGNTIYF.

This clonotype has only a few counts. This chain links TRBV7-9 with TRBJ1-4, with 11 bases that match TRBD1. The germline CDR1 and CDR2 sequences are SEHNR and FQNEAQ (reference sequence). The CDR3 is made up of 15 amino acids. With 6 bases clipped from V and 11 bases from J, the junction kept 11 bases outside the gene matches. As DNA, the CDR3 is TGTGCCAGCAGTCCAGATGGACAGGGGGCGCCTAAACTGTTTTTT. Protein product: CASSPDGQGAPKLFF.

The chain joins TRBV4-3 to TRBJ2-7; TRBD2 matches 9 bases. The CDR3 has 15 residues. Germline values: CDR1 LGHNA, CDR2 YSLEER. V gave up 2 bases and J gave up 0 bases; unmatched junction bases: 2. The CDR3 protein is CASSQLAGSSYEQYF. DNA for the CDR3: TGCGCCAGCAGCCAACTAGCGGGGAGCTCCTACGAGCAGTACTTC.

This clonotype was seen only a few times. In DNA form, the CDR3 reads TGCGCCAGCAGCCAGAGGATTACTAGGGGGCTAGGAAACACCATATATTTT. This gives the protein CASSQRITRGLGNTIYF. The genes are TRBV4-1 and TRBJ1-3; 7 bases match TRBD1. Germline trimming cut 3 bases from V and 4 bases from J; bases unmatched to any gene: 12. Looked up from germline, CDR1 is MGHRA and CDR2 is YSYEKL. The CDR3 length is 17 residues.

The J gene is TRBJ2-7, the V gene TRBV5-6, with 8 bases identical to TRBD2. V lost 3 bases, J lost 1 base, and 9 bases stayed unmatched. CDR1 is SGHDT and CDR2 is YYEEEE in the germline V gene. The CDR3 length is 16 residues. In nucleotides, the CDR3 is TGTGCCAGCAGCTGGGGTTTGACGGGGGGGTCCTACGAGCAGTACTTC. Translation gives CASSWGLTGGSYEQYF.

This clonotype occurred a few times. The chain combines TRBV5-1 with TRBJ1-5; TRBD1 aligns across 8 bases. V dropped 0 bases and J dropped 7; count of bases not matched to a gene: 9. CDR1 and CDR2 (germline): SGHRS, YFSETQ. The CDR3 loop spans 16 amino acids. The CDR3 DNA is TGCGCCAGCAGCTTGGGGTCAGGGGGCGAGTGGCAGCCCCAGCATTTT. It yields the protein CASSLGSGGEWQPQHF.

This rearrangement joins TRBV12-3 or TRBV12-4 to TRBJ1-5; 8 bases are a match to TRBD1. The junction had 9 bases not matched to a gene; V was cut back by 7 bases and J by 7 bases. The CDR3 spans 14 residues. This CDR3 is CASTTGGGLQPQHF. Written as DNA, the CDR3 is TGTGCCAGCACTACAGGGGGAGGGTTGCAGCCCCAGCATTTT.

This clonotype was detected only a few times. The chain recombines TRBV20-1 with TRBJ1-6; 9 bases fit TRBD1. Looked up from germline, CDR1 is DFQATT and CDR2 is SNEGSKA (reference sequence). The CDR3 is 16 amino acids. Losses at the gene ends were 0 bases for V and 7 bases for J; bases not matched to a gene: 7. The CDR3 DNA sequence: TGCAGTGCTAGAGATTTAGGGGACAGGGACAATTCACCCCTCCACTTT. It is translated as CSARDLGDRDNSPLHF.

This clonotype was seen a few times. This chain uses TRBV20-1 with TRBJ2-7; possibly TRBD2 for D (5 bases). The V end lost 5 bases, the J end lost 4 bases, and 12 bases lay between the germline ends. Germline V gene sequence: CDR1 DFQATT, CDR2 SNEGSKA (reference sequence). This CDR3 comprises 12 residues. CDR3 DNA sequence: TGCAGTGCTGGCCCGGGGATATACGAGCAGTACTTC. As protein: CSAGPGIYEQYF.

This clonotype appeared a few times. The rearrangement uses TRBV27 and TRBJ2-3; D perhaps matches TRBD1 (5 bases). Trimming stripped 7 bases from V and 0 bases from J, with 14 bases between. Germline CDR1 reads MNHEY; CDR2 reads SMNVEV (reference sequence). This CDR3 is built from 15 residues. The CDR3 sequence is CASTPPGASTDTQYF. In nucleotides, the CDR3 is TGTGCCAGCACCCCTCCTGGGGCGAGCACAGATACGCAGTATTTT.

The gene calls are TRBV27 and TRBJ2-1; the match to TRBD2 covers 9 bases. Germline-derived CDR1 and CDR2 are MNHEY and SMNVEV (reference sequence). The length of the CDR3 is 14 residues. Trimming cost V 4 bases and J 15 bases; bases outside gene matches: 13. The CDR3 here is CASSWTSVDSWLFF. Written as DNA, the CDR3 is TGTGCCAGCAGTTGGACTAGCGTAGATTCGTGGCTGTTCTTC.

The chain employs TRBV7-9 and TRBJ2-7; D ambiguous. V was trimmed by 2 bases and J by 5 bases, leaving 10 bases between them. In germline, CDR1 is SEHNR, CDR2 FQNEAQ (reference sequence). This CDR3 spans 13 amino acids. The CDR3 loop reads CASSLTAQDEQYF. Written as DNA, the CDR3 is TGTGCCAGCAGCTTAACCGCCCAAGACGAGCAGTACTTC.

This clonotype was counted only a few times. J is TRBJ1-1 and V is TRBV20-1; D unclear. The CDR3 consists of 11 residues. Deletions cut 3 bases from V and 2 bases from J, with 4 bases between. Germline values: CDR1 DFQATT, CDR2 SNEGSKA (reference sequence). The CDR3 region is CSASGNTEAFF. The CDR3 DNA sequence: TGCAGTGCTAGCGGCAACACTGAAGCTTTCTTT.

The rearrangement uses TRBV20-1 and TRBJ1-4; tentatively, D is TRBD1 (5 bases). CDR3 size: 13 residues. Looked up from germline, CDR1 is DFQATT and CDR2 is SNEGSKA (reference sequence). Trimming shortened V by 3 bases and J by 7 bases, and 12 bases separated the two germline ends. The CDR3 region is CSASNGGAEKLFF. The CDR3 DNA is TGCAGTGCTAGTAACGGTGGGGCTGAAAAACTGTTTTTT.

The chain is built from TRBV6-5 and TRBJ2-1; a weak D match, TRBD1 (6 bases). Looked up from germline, CDR1 is MNHEY and CDR2 is SVGAGI. Trimming cost V 2 bases and J 0 bases, with 23 bases left between them. CDR3 length: 20 residues. The chain's CDR3 is CASSYQGTPYPLSSYNEQFF. CDR3 nucleotides: TGTGCCAGCAGTTACCAGGGGACCCCATACCCTCTTAGCTCCTACAATGAGCAGTTCTTC.

The chain is built from TRBV9 and TRBJ1-1, with 7 bases aligning to TRBD1. Germline lookup yields CDR1 SGDLS and CDR2 YYNGEE. V gave up 6 bases and J gave up 11 bases; unmatched junction bases: 13. The length of the CDR3 is 13 residues. The CDR3 sequence is CASIPGGTDLAFF. As DNA, the CDR3 is TGTGCCAGCATCCCGGGGGGGACAGACCTGGCTTTCTTT.

There are a few counts of this clonotype. The chain combines TRBV20-1 with TRBJ2-3; 7 bases line up with TRBD2. There are 12 residues in the CDR3. V lost 3 bases and J lost 9; bases outside the gene matches: 6. CDR1 DFQATT and CDR2 SNEGSKA come from the germline V gene (reference sequence). The CDR3 is CSARSSGRTQYF. The CDR3 nucleotides read TGCAGTGCTAGGTCTAGCGGAAGGACGCAGTATTTT.

In this sample, this clonotype turned up a few times. Written as DNA, the CDR3 is TGTGCCAGCAGTGACCGACAGGGGGTAAGTCGGAACACTGAAGCTTTCTTT. Amino acid sequence: CASSDRQGVSRNTEAFF. This chain links TRBV25-1 with TRBJ1-1; 9 positions agree with TRBD1. Germline values: CDR1 MGHDK, CDR2 SYGVNS. V lost 3 bases and J lost 1; bases outside the gene matches: 9. This CDR3 comprises 17 residues.

The chain uses TRBV11-3 and TRBJ2-7; TRBD1 or TRBD2 may be the D gene (6 bases each). V dropped 1 base and J dropped 6 bases, with 16 bases sitting between them. CDR3 length: 15 amino acids. CDR1 SGHNT and CDR2 YENEEA come from the germline V gene. CDR3 sequence (DNA): TGTGCCAGCAGCTTAGGGGGCCGGGGGCTCTCCGAGCAGTACTTC. Translation gives CASSLGGRGLSEQYF. Full variable domain (remainder filled in from reference TRBV11-3 and TRBJ2-7): EAGVVQSPRYKIIEKKQPVAFWCNPISGHNTLYWYLQNLGQGPELLIRYENEEAVDDSQLPKDRFSAERLKGVDSTLKIQPAELGDSAVYLCASSLGGRGLSEQYFGPGTRLTVT.